These 11 T cell receptor beta chains share one sample of origin, sequenced in a study of blood T cell repertoires in COVID-19. Sequencing was performed with immunoSEQ multiplex PCR; in TCRdb, only in-frame clones are kept and a portion is missing. This sample has some 150,000 clones, with roughly 75% found just once. The sample consisted of PBMCs or T cells enriched from blood (not recorded which). These receptors came from a woman aged 45-59 years who had recovered from COVID-19.

J is TRBJ1-3 and V is TRBV28; a possible D gene is TRBD1 (5 bases). Germline lookup yields CDR1 MDHEN and CDR2 SYDVKM. The CDR3 spans 14 residues. The V end was cut by 6 bases, the J end by 2 bases, with 11 bases between. The CDR3 loop reads CASRNLGPGNTIYF. CDR3 sequence (DNA): TGTGCCAGCAGGAATTTGGGGCCTGGAAACACCATATATTTT.

This clone turned up a few times. The V call is TRBV28, the J call TRBJ1-5; D unresolved. The CDR3 extends over 12 amino acids. The germline CDR1 and CDR2 sequences are MDHEN and SYDVKM. The ends were cut back, 3 bases at V and 6 bases at J, with 6 bases in the middle. This CDR3 reads CASSFRFQPQHF. CDR3 nucleotides: TGTGCCAGCAGTTTTCGTTTTCAGCCCCAGCATTTT.

The chain carries TRBV5-1 and TRBJ2-7; 7 positions match TRBD1. Trimming cost V 1 base and J 3 bases; bases outside gene matches: 10. Germline V gene sequence: CDR1 SGHRS, CDR2 YFSETQ. The length of the CDR3 is 16 residues. The CDR3 DNA follows: TGCGCCAGCAGCTTGCCGACAGGGCCTTCCGTCTACGAGCAGTACTTC. Its protein product is CASSLPTGPSVYEQYF.

This rearrangement joins TRBV2 to TRBJ1-3, with 7 positions matching TRBD1. With V trimmed by 6 bases and J by 2 bases, 10 bases remained unmatched. The germline V gene encodes CDR1 SNHLY and CDR2 FYNNEI. This CDR3 spans 16 amino acids. The CDR3 sequence is CASSPRQGMPGNTIYF. CDR3 coding DNA: TGTGCCAGCAGCCCCCGACAGGGAATGCCTGGAAACACCATATATTTT.

This chain joins TRBV18 and TRBJ1-1; D remains ambiguous. The CDR3 is 17 residues long. Germline V gene data show CDR1 as KGHSH and CDR2 as LQKENI. Trimming pared 4 bases from V and 4 bases from J, leaving 22 bases between. The CDR3 protein is CASSRQAAVETGTEAFF. The CDR3 DNA reads TGTGCCAGCTCACGGCAAGCGGCGGTTGAAACGGGCACTGAAGCTTTCTTT. Variable domain in full (rest from reference TRBV18 and TRBJ1-1): NAGVMQNPRHLVRRRGQEARLRCSPMKGHSHVYWYRQLPEEGLKFMVYLQKENIIDESGMPKERFSAEFPKEGPSILRIQQVVRGDSAAYFCASSRQAAVETGTEAFFGQGTRLTVV.

Note on this clone: Because the CDR3 is missing its conserved closing phenylalanine or tryptophan, this is likely a read error. Because the CDR3's place on the DNA is in doubt, the DNA is left out and the CDR3 is given as listed by TCRdb. The rearrangement links TRBV7-3 to TRBJ2-7; no check of the table's D call, TRBD1, against the DNA was made. Germline V gene data show CDR1 as SGHTA and CDR2 as FQGTGA. The CDR3 contains 8 residues when both ends are counted. CDR3 protein: CASSLGKY.

The chain joins TRBV24-1 to TRBJ2-7, with 9 nucleotides matching TRBD2. V dropped 4 bases and J dropped 8; count of bases not matched to a gene: 17. The CDR3 is 17 residues long. Germline V gene data show CDR1 as KGHDR and CDR2 as SFDVKD. CDR3 nucleotide sequence: TGTGCCACCAGTGAACCCCTTCGCAGCGGGGGGTCTACGAAGCAGTACTTC. Its protein is CATSEPLRSGGSTKQYF.

This clone appeared a few times. V usage is TRBV6-5 and J usage is TRBJ1-5, with a weak D call TRBD1 (5 bases). The CDR3 covers 14 residues. Trimming took 4 bases from V and 6 from J, leaving 13 bases between them. Germline CDR1 reads MNHEY; CDR2 reads SVGAGI. The chain's CDR3 is CASSSDAGGQPQHF. The CDR3 nucleotides read TGTGCCAGCAGTTCGGACGCCGGGGGTCAGCCCCAGCATTTT.

This rearrangement joins TRBV20-1 to TRBJ1-2; D is uncertain. V was pared by 3 bases and J by 4 bases, with 9 bases between. CDR3 size: 12 residues. Germline values: CDR1 DFQATT, CDR2 SNEGSKA (reference sequence). The CDR3 reads CSASVSSYGYTF. In nucleotides, the CDR3 is TGCAGTGCTAGTGTATCTAGCTATGGCTACACCTTC.

V is TRBV18 and J is TRBJ1-2; no firm D call. V was cut by 2 bases and J by 8 bases, with 18 bases left in between. CDR3 length: 15 residues. CDR1 and CDR2 from the germline V gene are KGHSH and LQKENI. CDR3 residues: CASSPVQARREGYTF. The DNA of the CDR3 is TGTGCCAGCTCACCAGTCCAGGCCCGACGTGAGGGCTACACCTTC.

This clone was recorded a few times. The chain joins TRBV30 to TRBJ2-4; tentative D call: TRBD2 (5 bases). V lost 0 bases and J lost 9, with 15 bases in between. The germline V gene has CDR1 GTSNPN and CDR2 SVGIG (reference sequence). The CDR3 is made up of 14 amino acids. CDR3 sequence reads: CAWSVPGSSGIQYF. CDR3 DNA: TGTGCCTGGAGTGTCCCGGGATCAAGCGGCATTCAGTACTTC.